Presented here are 27 T cell receptor beta chains from one specimen sequenced in a study of T cell responses to AZD1222 COVID-19 vaccine. Only in-frame clones appear in the TCRdb table, and some are missing; sequencing was by immunoSEQ multiplex PCR. This sample has around 74,000 clones, with under 95% found just once. The sample consisted of peripheral blood, taken on day 0 of MenACWY control vaccination. These TCRs come from an adult in good health.

This clone appeared once. The chain carries TRBV7-9 and TRBJ2-1; 10 bases align to TRBD1. The CDR3 extends over 17 amino acids. Trimming removed 4 bases from V and 4 bases from J; junction bases left unmatched: 10. Germline lookup yields CDR1 SEHNR and CDR2 FQNEAQ (reference sequence). The CDR3 here is CASSSPSGTGVYNEQFF. For the CDR3, the DNA is TGTGCCAGCAGCTCACCATCCGGGACAGGGGTTTACAATGAGCAGTTCTTC.

The chain links TRBV5-1 to TRBJ1-2, with TRBD1 as a possible D gene (5 bases). The CDR3 spans 17 residues. Germline loops: CDR1 SGHRS, CDR2 YFSETQ. V was clipped by 1 base and J by 2 bases, with 18 bases between them. CDR3 amino acids: CASSLHGFARVNYGYTF. The CDR3 region has the DNA TGCGCCAGCAGCTTGCATGGGTTTGCCAGGGTCAACTATGGCTACACCTTC. Together with reference TRBV5-1 and TRBJ1-2, the CDR3 gives the full variable domain: KAGVTQTPRYLIKTRGQQVTLSCSPISGHRSVSWYQQTPGQGLQFLFEYFSETQRNKGNFPGRFSGRQFSNSRSEMNVSTLELGDSALYLCASSLHGFARVNYGYTFGSGTRLTVV.

The chain employs TRBV19 and TRBJ2-7; weak D call: TRBD1 (5 bases). V was clipped by 5 bases and J by 7 bases, with 21 bases between them. From germline, CDR1 is LNHDA and CDR2 SQIVND (reference sequence). The CDR3 sequence is 15 residues long. The CDR3 nucleotides are TGTGCCAGTAGTTTTTCGACAGCCACTCCTATAGAGCAGTACTTC. It translates to CASSFSTATPIEQYF.

This clone was seen just once. The J gene is TRBJ1-1, the V gene TRBV29-1, with a tentative D call TRBD1 (5 bases). Germline lookup yields CDR1 SQVTM and CDR2 ANQGSEA. The CDR3 consists of 12 residues. V gave up 6 bases and J gave up 1 base, with 9 bases separating them. The CDR3 DNA sequence: TGCAGCGTAAGGGGCCCGAACACTGAAGCTTTCTTT. It codes for CSVRGPNTEAFF. The full variable domain, with the rest looked up from reference TRBV29-1 and TRBJ1-1, is SAVISQKPSRDICQRGTSLTIQCQVDSQVTMMFWYRQQPGQSLTLIATANQGSEATYESGFVIDKFPISRPNLTFSTLTVSNMSPEDSSIYLCSVRGPNTEAFFGQGTRLTVV.

V usage is TRBV15 and J usage is TRBJ2-1; D perhaps matches TRBD1 (6 bases). The length of the CDR3 is 17 residues. The germline gives CDR1 LNHNV, CDR2 YYDKDF (reference sequence). V was clipped by 1 base and J by 7 bases, with 20 bases between them. CDR3 DNA sequence: TGTGCCACCAGCAGAGCCCTCGACAGGTCCCTCCGGAATGAGCAGTTCTTC. This sequence encodes CATSRALDRSLRNEQFF.

V gene TRBV5-1 combines with J gene TRBJ1-6; D gene unclear. V lost 0 bases to trimming and J lost 2 bases, with 6 bases between them. CDR3 length: 15 amino acids. Germline-derived CDR1 and CDR2 are SGHRS and YFSETQ. This chain's CDR3 is CASSLGAAYNSPLHF. CDR3 DNA sequence: TGCGCCAGCAGCTTGGGGGCAGCCTATAATTCACCCCTCCACTTT.

The chain uses TRBV6-5 and TRBJ2-7, with D perhaps matching TRBD1 (6 bases). From germline, CDR1 is MNHEY and CDR2 SVGAGI. V gave up 10 bases and J gave up 3 bases, with 19 bases separating them. This CDR3 comprises 14 residues. CDR3 loop: CATLGAGEGYEQYF. The CDR3 DNA sequence: TGTGCCACCCTGGGGGCAGGGGAAGGCTACGAGCAGTACTTC.

V usage is TRBV11-2 and J usage is TRBJ2-3, with 9 nucleotides matching TRBD1. Germline assignment: CDR1 SGHAT and CDR2 FQNNGV. The CDR3 covers 14 residues. V was pared by 4 bases and J by 4 bases, with 3 bases of the junction left unmatched. The CDR3 reads CASSSTGGPDTQYF. The DNA of the CDR3 is TGTGCCAGCAGCTCGACAGGGGGACCAGATACGCAGTATTTT.

The chain combines TRBV7-3 with TRBJ2-2, with D possibly being TRBD2 (6 bases). Trimming shortened V by 4 bases and J by 5 bases, and 14 bases separated the two germline ends. CDR3 length: 15 amino acids. Germline CDR1 and CDR2: SGHTA and FQGTGA. CDR3 nucleotides: TGTGCCAGCAGCTCCCGCGGGGACGGGACCGGGGAGCTGTTTTTT. This sequence encodes CASSSRGDGTGELFF. Drawing the rest from reference TRBV7-3 and TRBJ2-2, the complete variable domain is GAGVSQTPSNKVTEKGKYVELRCDPISGHTALYWYRQSLGQGPEFLIYFQGTGAADDSGLPNDRFFAVRPEGSVSTLKIQRTERGDSAVYLCASSSRGDGTGELFFGEGSRLTVL.

This clone was seen once. This sequence joins TRBV7-3 and TRBJ2-5, with 10 bases that match TRBD2. Germline V gives CDR1 SGHTA, CDR2 FQGTGA. V shed 3 bases and J 2 bases; nucleotides not matched to a gene: 3. This CDR3 is 15 amino acids long. The CDR3 sequence is CASSFLAGEQETQYF. The CDR3 nucleotides are TGTGCCAGCAGCTTCCTAGCGGGGGAACAAGAGACCCAGTACTTC.

The DNA for the CDR3 is TGTGCCAGCAGCTTAGCGCCATGGAATACGCAGTATTTT. As protein: CASSLAPWNTQYF. This chain links TRBV7-6 with TRBJ2-3; unclear D gene. Germline V gene data show CDR1 as SGHVS and CDR2 as FNYEAQ. The CDR3 extends over 13 amino acids. V was clipped by 0 bases and J by 7 bases, with 8 bases between them.

This chain links TRBV29-1 with TRBJ1-1, with D unresolved. The CDR3 length is 10 residues. The V gene lost 4 bases and the J gene lost 5 bases, with 5 bases spanning the gap. Germline CDR1 reads SQVTM; CDR2 reads ANQGSEA. CDR3 in DNA: TGCAGCGTTGGCCGGACTGAAGCTTTCTTT. Translated: CSVGRTEAFF. Filled out from reference TRBV29-1 and TRBJ1-1, the complete variable domain reads SAVISQKPSRDICQRGTSLTIQCQVDSQVTMMFWYRQQPGQSLTLIATANQGSEATYESGFVIDKFPISRPNLTFSTLTVSNMSPEDSSIYLCSVGRTEAFFGQGTRLTVV.

V usage is TRBV13 and J usage is TRBJ1-2, with a possible D match to TRBD1 (5 bases). V was pared by 4 bases and J by 4 bases, with 19 bases between. CDR1 and CDR2 (germline): PRHDT, FYEKMQ (reference sequence). The CDR3 loop spans 16 amino acids. This CDR3 is CASSSPTDTRRYGYTF. The CDR3 DNA follows: TGTGCCAGCAGCTCTCCCACGGACACTCGACGCTATGGCTACACCTTC.

This chain connects TRBV28 to TRBJ1-2; 10 bases line up with TRBD1. J lost 4 bases, V lost 4 bases, and 6 bases had no gene match. The CDR3 spans 15 residues. In germline, CDR1 is MDHEN, CDR2 SYDVKM. The CDR3 nucleotides are TGTGCCAGCAGTTCTGGACAGGGGGTCCCCTATGGCTACACCTTC. It yields the protein CASSSGQGVPYGYTF.

The chain joins TRBV10-3 to TRBJ2-5, with D possibly TRBD2 on 6 matching bases. CDR3 size: 13 residues. V was shortened by 8 bases and J by 5 bases, with 15 bases between the two germline ends. The germline gives CDR1 ENHRY, CDR2 SYGVKD. The CDR3 region is CAISIREQETQYF. The CDR3 DNA follows: TGTGCCATCTCAATACGGGAGCAGGAGACCCAGTACTTC.

The chain recombines TRBV18 with TRBJ2-7; D is possibly TRBD1 or TRBD2 (5 bases each). V lost 4 bases and J 3 bases, leaving 16 bases between the germline ends. This CDR3 spans 15 amino acids. CDR1 and CDR2 (germline): KGHSH, LQKENI. Here the CDR3 reads CASSQGTDNLYEQYF. The CDR3 DNA is TGTGCCAGCTCACAAGGGACGGATAATCTCTACGAGCAGTACTTC.

The V call is TRBV10-3, the J call TRBJ1-1; D is ambiguous. Germline-derived CDR1 and CDR2 are ENHRY and SYGVKD. The CDR3 is 13 amino acids. Trimming shortened V by 7 bases and J by 1 base, and 10 bases separated the two germline ends. The CDR3 bases are TGTGCCATCAACCGCCCCGGGAACACTGAAGCTTTCTTT. Encoded protein: CAINRPGNTEAFF.

The V gene is TRBV7-9, the J gene TRBJ1-4; a weak D match, TRBD1 (5 bases). Per the germline V gene, CDR1 is SEHNR and CDR2 is FQNEAQ (reference sequence). This CDR3 comprises 13 residues. The V and J ends lost 2 bases and 7 bases respectively, with 8 bases between them. The CDR3 region is CASSLRGSEKLFF. DNA of the CDR3: TGTGCCAGCAGCTTAAGGGGAAGTGAAAAACTGTTTTTT.

The chain combines TRBV28 with TRBJ2-7; TRBD2 matches at 9 bases. This CDR3 is 17 amino acids long. CDR1 MDHEN and CDR2 SYDVKM come from the germline V gene. V was clipped by 3 bases and J by 0 bases; unmatched bases: 9. CDR3 region: CASSFQAGGPSSYEQYF. As DNA, the CDR3 is TGTGCCAGCAGTTTTCAAGCGGGAGGCCCGAGCTCCTACGAGCAGTACTTC.

The CDR3 nucleotides read TGTGCCAGCAGAGGGTCTTCTGGAAACACCATATATTTT. Its translation is CASRGSSGNTIYF. This rearrangement joins TRBV7-9 to TRBJ1-3, with D uncertain. The CDR3 contains 13 residues. The germline CDR1 and CDR2 sequences are SEHNR and FQNEAQ (reference sequence). V was trimmed by 6 bases and J by 1 base, leaving 7 bases between them.

The V call is TRBV19, the J call TRBJ2-6; TRBD1 or TRBD2 may be the D gene (5 bases each). Trimming shortened V by 6 bases and J by 0 bases, and 9 bases separated the two germline ends. The CDR3 runs to 15 residues. Germline assignment: CDR1 LNHDA and CDR2 SQIVND (reference sequence). In DNA form, the CDR3 reads TGTGCCAGTAGAAGAGGGGTCTCTGGGGCCAACGTCCTGACTTTC. Protein: CASRRGVSGANVLTF.

This rearrangement joins TRBV5-1 to TRBJ1-2; D is undetermined. CDR3 length: 14 residues. V lost 3 bases and J 4 bases, leaving 13 bases between the germline ends. Per the germline V gene, CDR1 is SGHRS and CDR2 is YFSETQ. The CDR3 loop is CASSSPPNLYGYTF. The CDR3 DNA reads as TGCGCCAGCAGCTCCCCGCCGAACCTCTATGGCTACACCTTC.

The chain is built from TRBV11-2 and TRBJ1-1; tentatively, D is TRBD1 (6 bases). Germline assignment: CDR1 SGHAT and CDR2 FQNNGV. V dropped 1 base and J dropped 7 bases, with 7 bases sitting between them. The CDR3 covers 12 residues. The CDR3 spells CASSLGTVEAFF. The CDR3 region has the DNA TGTGCCAGCAGCTTAGGGACAGTTGAAGCTTTCTTT.

V usage is TRBV3-1 (or the pseudogene TRBV3-2) and J usage is TRBJ2-1; 8 nucleotides line up with TRBD2. J was trimmed by 10 bases and V by 4 bases; bases with no gene match: 12. This CDR3 region has 15 residues. Germline V CDR1 and CDR2: LGHDT, YNNKEL (reference sequence). Here the CDR3 DNA reads TGTGCCAGCAGCCCTACATTAGCGGGATCAGGGGAGCAGTTCTTC. Translated: CASSPTLAGSGEQFF.

This sequence joins TRBV11-3 and TRBJ2-7; 14 nucleotides line up with TRBD2. Losses at the gene ends were 3 bases for V and 4 bases for J; bases not matched to a gene: 5. This CDR3 is 16 amino acids long. CDR1 is SGHNT, CDR2 YENEEA, per germline. CDR3 nucleotide sequence: TGTGCCAGCAGCTTGGACGGGACTAGCGGGAGATACGAGCAGTACTTC. Translation: CASSLDGTSGRYEQYF.

CDR3 sequence: CASRMNMNTEAFF. In nucleotides, the CDR3 is TGTGCCAGCAGAATGAATATGAACACTGAAGCTTTCTTT. The gene calls are TRBV7-3 and TRBJ1-1; D call uncertain. Trimming took off 6 bases at V and 0 bases at J, with 8 bases between the two ends. This CDR3 is 13 amino acids long. CDR1 and CDR2 (germline): SGHTA, FQGTGA.

This clone appeared a single time. V and J are TRBV6-5 and TRBJ2-7; 7 positions agree with TRBD2. The V gene end was trimmed by 6 bases and the J gene end by 7 bases; junction bases not matched to a gene: 15. Per the germline V gene, CDR1 is MNHEY and CDR2 is SVGAGI. The CDR3 length is 15 residues. CDR3 sequence: CASRQSSGHLGEQYF. In DNA, the CDR3 is TGTGCCAGCAGACAAAGTAGCGGGCACTTGGGGGAGCAGTACTTC.